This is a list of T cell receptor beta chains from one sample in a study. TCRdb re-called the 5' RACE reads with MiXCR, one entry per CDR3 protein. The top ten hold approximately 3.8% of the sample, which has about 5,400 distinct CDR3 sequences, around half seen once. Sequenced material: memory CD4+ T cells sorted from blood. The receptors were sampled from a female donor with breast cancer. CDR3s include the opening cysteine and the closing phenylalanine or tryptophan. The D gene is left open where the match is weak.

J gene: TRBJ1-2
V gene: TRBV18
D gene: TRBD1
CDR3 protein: CASSQDRGYNYGYTF

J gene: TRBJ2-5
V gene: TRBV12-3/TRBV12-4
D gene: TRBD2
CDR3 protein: CASRKRGGETQYF

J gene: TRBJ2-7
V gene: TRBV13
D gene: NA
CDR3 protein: CASTRHTDYEQYF

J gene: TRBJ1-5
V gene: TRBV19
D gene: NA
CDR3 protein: CASSPVGHGGDQPQHF

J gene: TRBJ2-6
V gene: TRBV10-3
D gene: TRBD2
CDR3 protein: CAIRGTTSGANVLTF

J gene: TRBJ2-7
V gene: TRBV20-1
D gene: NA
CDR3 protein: CSARDGGSGLSEQYF

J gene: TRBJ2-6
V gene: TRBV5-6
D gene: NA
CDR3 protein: CASSRAGANVLTF

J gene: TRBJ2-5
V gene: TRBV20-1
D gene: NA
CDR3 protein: CSARVSLRETQYF

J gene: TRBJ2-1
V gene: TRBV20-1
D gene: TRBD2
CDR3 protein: CSAQGLAGLVPLNEQFF

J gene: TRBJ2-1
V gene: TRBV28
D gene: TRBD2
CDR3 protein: CASSSGTSGRFLYNEQFF

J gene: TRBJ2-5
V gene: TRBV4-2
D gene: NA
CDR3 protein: CASSPGGLQETQYF

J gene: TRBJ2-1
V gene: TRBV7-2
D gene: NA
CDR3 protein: CASSLNSYNEQFF

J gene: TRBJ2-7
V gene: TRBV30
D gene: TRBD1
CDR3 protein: CAWTSGGYVQYF

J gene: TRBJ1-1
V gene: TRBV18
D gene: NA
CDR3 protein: CASSPPQGGDRAFF

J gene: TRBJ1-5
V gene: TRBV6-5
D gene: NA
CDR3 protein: CASSYSADSNQPQHF

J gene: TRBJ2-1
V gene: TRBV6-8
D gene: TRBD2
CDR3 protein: CASSYSGRACEQFF

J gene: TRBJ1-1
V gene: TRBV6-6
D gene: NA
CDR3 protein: CASSKTGSSGLDTEAFF

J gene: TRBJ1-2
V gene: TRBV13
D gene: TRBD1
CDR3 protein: CASSSGQENYGYTF

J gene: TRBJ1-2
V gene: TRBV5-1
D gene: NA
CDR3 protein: CASSPKTRAHGYTF

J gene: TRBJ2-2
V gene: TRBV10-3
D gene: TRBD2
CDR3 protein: CAISPGTSAPRTGELFF

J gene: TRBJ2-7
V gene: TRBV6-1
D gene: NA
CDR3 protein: CASKVLPDSYEQYF

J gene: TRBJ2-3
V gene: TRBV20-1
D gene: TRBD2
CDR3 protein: CSARDLREVTDTQYF

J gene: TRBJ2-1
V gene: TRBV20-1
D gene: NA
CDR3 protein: CSARSSGYNEQFF

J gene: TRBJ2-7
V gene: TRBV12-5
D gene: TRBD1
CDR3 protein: CASGKGQALEQYF

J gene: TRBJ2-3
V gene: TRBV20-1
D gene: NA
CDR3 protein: CSASGTAATDTQYF

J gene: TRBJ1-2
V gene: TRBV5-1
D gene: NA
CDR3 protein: CASSLDTNYGYTF

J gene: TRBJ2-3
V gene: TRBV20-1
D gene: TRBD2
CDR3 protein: CSAKAGVTDTQYF

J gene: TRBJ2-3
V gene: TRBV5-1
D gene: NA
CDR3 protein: CASSIVSLEDTQYF

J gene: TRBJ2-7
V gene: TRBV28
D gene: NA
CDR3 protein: CASNLGQSYEQYF

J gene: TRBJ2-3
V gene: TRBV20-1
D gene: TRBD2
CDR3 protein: CSARQREYEQYF

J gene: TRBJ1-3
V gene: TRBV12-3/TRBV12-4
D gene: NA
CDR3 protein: CASSPRIRGYTIYF

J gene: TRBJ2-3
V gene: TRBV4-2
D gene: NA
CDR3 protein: CASSQDWTVAGSTDTQYF

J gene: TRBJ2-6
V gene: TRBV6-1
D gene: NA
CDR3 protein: CASSRRQGSGANVLTF

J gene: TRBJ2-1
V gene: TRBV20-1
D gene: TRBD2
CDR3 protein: CSARETSGRYNEQFF

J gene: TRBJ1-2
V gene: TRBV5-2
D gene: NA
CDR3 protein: CASDTGVSDNYGYTF

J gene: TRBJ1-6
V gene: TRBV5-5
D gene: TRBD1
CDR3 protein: CASSPLTGGETSLHF

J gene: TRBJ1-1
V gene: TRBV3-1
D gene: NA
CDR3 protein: CASSFDEDTEAFF

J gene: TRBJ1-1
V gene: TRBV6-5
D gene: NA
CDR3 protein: CASSRAGEAFF